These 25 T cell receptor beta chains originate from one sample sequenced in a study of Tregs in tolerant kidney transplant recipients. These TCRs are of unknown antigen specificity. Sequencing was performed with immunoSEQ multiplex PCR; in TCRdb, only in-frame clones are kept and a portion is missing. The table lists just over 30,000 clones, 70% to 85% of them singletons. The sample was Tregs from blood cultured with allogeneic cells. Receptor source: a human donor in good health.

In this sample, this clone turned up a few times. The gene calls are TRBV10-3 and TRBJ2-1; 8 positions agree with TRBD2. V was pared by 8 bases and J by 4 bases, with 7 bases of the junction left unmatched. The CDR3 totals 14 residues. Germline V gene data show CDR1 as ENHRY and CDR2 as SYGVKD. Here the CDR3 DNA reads TGTGCCATCCGGAGCGGGGGCCCGTACAATGAGCAGTTCTTC. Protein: CAIRSGGPYNEQFF.

The CDR3 bases are TGCGCCAGCACCCAAGATCCGACAGGGATCTATGGCTACACCTTC. Amino acids: CASTQDPTGIYGYTF. The rearrangement uses TRBV5-1 and TRBJ1-2; 7 nucleotides match TRBD1. The CDR3 spans 15 residues. Trimming at V came to 6 bases and at J to 4 bases, leaving 12 bases not matched to a gene. Looked up from germline, CDR1 is SGHRS and CDR2 is YFSETQ. The full variable domain, completed using reference TRBV5-1 and TRBJ1-2, is KAGVTQTPRYLIKTRGQQVTLSCSPISGHRSVSWYQQTPGQGLQFLFEYFSETQRNKGNFPGRFSGRQFSNSRSEMNVSTLELGDSALYLCASTQDPTGIYGYTFGSGTRLTVV.

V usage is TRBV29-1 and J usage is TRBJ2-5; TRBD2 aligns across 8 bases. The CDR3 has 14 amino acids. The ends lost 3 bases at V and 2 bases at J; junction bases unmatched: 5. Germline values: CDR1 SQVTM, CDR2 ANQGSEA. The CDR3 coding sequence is TGCAGCGTTGAGGCTAGCGGGTATCAAGAGACCCAGTACTTC. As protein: CSVEASGYQETQYF. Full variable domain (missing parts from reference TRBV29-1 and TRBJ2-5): SAVISQKPSRDICQRGTSLTIQCQVDSQVTMMFWYRQQPGQSLTLIATANQGSEATYESGFVIDKFPISRPNLTFSTLTVSNMSPEDSSIYLCSVEASGYQETQYFGPGTRLLVL.

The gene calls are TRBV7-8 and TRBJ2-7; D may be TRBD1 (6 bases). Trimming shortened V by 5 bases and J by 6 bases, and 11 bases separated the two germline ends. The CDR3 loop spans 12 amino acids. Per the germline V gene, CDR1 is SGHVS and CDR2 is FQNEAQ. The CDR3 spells CASSLFRGEQYF. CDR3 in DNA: TGTGCCAGCAGCCTTTTCAGGGGCGAGCAGTACTTC. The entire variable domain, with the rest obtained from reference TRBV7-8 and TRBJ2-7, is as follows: GAGVSQSPRYKVAKRGQDVALRCDPISGHVSLFWYQQALGQGPEFLTYFQNEAQLDKSGLPSDRFFAERPEGSVSTLKIQRTQQEDSAVYLCASSLFRGEQYFGPGTRLTVT.

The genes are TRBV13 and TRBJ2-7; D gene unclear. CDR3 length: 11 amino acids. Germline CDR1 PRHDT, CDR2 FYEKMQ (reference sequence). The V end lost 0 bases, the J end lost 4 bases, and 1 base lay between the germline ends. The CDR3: CASSLGYEQYF. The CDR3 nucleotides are TGTGCCAGCAGCTTAGGGTACGAGCAGTACTTC.

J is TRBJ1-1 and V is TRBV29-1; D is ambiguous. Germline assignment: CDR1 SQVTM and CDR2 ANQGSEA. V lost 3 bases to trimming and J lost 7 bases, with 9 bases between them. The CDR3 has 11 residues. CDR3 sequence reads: CSVDEGYEAFF. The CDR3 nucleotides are TGCAGCGTTGATGAGGGATATGAAGCTTTCTTT.

CDR3 in amino acids: CASSPPRQISYEQYF. The CDR3, as DNA: TGCGCCAGCAGCCCCCCAAGACAGATCTCCTACGAGCAGTACTTC. The chain couples TRBV5-1 to TRBJ2-7; possible D gene TRBD1, 5 bases. This CDR3 comprises 15 residues. Trimming removed 4 bases from V and 0 bases from J, with 14 bases in between. Germline-derived CDR1 and CDR2 are SGHRS and YFSETQ.

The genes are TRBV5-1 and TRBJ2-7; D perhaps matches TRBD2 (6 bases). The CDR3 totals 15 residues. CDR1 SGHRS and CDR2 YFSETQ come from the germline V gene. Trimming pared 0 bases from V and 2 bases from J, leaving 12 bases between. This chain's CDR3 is CASSLGRGTAYEQYF. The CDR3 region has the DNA TGCGCCAGCAGCTTGGGGCGGGGTACCGCCTACGAGCAGTACTTC.

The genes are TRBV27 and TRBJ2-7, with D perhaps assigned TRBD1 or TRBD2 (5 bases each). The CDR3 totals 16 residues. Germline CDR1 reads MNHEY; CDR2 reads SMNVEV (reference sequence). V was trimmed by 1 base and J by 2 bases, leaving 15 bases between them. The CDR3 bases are TGTGCCAGCAGTTTATTGGGGGTGGTTAAACCCTACGAGCAGTACTTC. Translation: CASSLLGVVKPYEQYF.

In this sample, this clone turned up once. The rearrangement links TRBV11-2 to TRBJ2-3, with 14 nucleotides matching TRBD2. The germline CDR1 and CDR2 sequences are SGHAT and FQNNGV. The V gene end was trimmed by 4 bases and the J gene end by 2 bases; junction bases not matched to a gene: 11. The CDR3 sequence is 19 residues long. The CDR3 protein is CASSSWGTSGRGDTDTQYF. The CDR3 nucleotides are TGTGCCAGCAGCTCCTGGGGGACTAGCGGGAGAGGTGACACAGATACGCAGTATTTT. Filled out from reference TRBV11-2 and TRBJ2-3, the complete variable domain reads EAGVAQSPRYKIIEKRQSVAFWCNPISGHATLYWYQQILGQGPKLLIQFQNNGVVDDSQLPKDRFSAERLKGVDSTLKIQPAKLEDSAVYLCASSSWGTSGRGDTDTQYFGPGTRLTVL.

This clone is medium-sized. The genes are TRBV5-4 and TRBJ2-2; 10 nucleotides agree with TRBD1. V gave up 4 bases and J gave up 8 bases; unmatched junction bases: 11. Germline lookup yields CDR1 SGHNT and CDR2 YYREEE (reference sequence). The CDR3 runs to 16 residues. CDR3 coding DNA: TGTGCCAGCAGCCTACTCAGAGACAGGGGGCAGGGGGAGCTGTTTTTT. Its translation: CASSLLRDRGQGELFF.

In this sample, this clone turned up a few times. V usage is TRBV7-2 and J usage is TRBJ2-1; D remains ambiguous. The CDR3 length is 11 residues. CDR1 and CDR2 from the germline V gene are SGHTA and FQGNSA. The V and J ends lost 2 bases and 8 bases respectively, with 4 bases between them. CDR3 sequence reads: CASSLSDEQFF. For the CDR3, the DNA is TGTGCCAGCAGCTTAAGTGATGAGCAGTTCTTC.

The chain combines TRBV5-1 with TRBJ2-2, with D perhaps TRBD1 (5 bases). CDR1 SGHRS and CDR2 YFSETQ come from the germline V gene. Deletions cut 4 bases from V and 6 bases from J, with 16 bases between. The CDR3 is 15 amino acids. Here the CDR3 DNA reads TGCGCCAGCAGCCCAGGTATAGCAGGGTCCGGGGAGCTGTTTTTT. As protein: CASSPGIAGSGELFF.

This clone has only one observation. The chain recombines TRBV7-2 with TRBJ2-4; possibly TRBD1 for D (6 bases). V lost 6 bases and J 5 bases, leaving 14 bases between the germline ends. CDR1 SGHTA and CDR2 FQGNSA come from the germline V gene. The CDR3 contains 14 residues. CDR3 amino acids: CASRSGTWENIQYF. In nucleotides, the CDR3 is TGTGCCAGCAGGTCCGGGACATGGGAAAACATTCAGTACTTC.

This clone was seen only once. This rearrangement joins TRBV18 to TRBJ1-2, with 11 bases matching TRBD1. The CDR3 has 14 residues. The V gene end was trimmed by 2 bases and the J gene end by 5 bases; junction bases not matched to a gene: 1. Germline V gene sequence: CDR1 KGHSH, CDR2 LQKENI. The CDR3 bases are TGTGCCAGCTCACCAGGGACAGGGGGATATGGCTACACCTTC. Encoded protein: CASSPGTGGYGYTF.

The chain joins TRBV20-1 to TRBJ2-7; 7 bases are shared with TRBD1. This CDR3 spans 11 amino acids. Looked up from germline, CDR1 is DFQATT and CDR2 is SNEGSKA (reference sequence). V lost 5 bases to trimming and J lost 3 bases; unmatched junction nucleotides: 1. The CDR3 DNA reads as TGCAGTGCTGGGGACAGCTACGAGCAGTACTTC. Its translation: CSAGDSYEQYF.

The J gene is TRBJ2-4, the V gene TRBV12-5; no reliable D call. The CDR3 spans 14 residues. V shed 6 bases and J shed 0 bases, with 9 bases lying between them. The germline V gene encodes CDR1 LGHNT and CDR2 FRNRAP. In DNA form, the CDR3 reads TGTGCTAGTGGGCACGTGGGAGCCAAAAACATTCAGTACTTC. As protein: CASGHVGAKNIQYF.

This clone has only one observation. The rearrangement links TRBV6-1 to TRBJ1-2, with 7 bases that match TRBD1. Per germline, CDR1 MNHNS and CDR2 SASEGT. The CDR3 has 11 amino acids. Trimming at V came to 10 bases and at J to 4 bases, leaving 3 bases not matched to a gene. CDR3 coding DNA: TGTGCCACAAACAGGGGCTATGGCTACACCTTC. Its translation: CATNRGYGYTF.

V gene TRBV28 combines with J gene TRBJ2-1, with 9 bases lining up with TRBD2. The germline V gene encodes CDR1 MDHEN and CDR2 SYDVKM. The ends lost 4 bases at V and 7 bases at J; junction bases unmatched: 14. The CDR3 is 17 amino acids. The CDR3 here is CASSSLDSGSGWNEQFF. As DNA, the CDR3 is TGTGCCAGCAGTTCCTTGGATAGCGGGAGCGGGTGGAATGAGCAGTTCTTC.

The CDR3 protein is CASSPPRERYEQFF. In nucleotides, the CDR3 is TGTGCCAGCAGCCCCCCCAGGGAGCGATATGAGCAGTTCTTC. This chain joins TRBV11-1 and TRBJ2-1; D tentatively fits TRBD1 or TRBD2 (5 bases each). Germline CDR1 and CDR2: SGHAT and FQDESV (reference sequence). The CDR3 is made up of 14 amino acids. Trimming left V 5 bases short and J 8 bases short, with 16 bases between.

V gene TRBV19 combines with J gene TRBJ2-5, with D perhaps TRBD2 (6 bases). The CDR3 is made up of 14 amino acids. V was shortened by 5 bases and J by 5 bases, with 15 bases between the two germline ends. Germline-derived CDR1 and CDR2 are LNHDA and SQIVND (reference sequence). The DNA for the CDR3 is TGTGCCAGTAGTCCCGTGCGGGGTGTGGAGACCCAGTACTTC. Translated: CASSPVRGVETQYF. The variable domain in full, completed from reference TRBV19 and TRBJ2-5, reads DGGITQSPKYLFRKEGQNVTLSCEQNLNHDAMYWYRQDPGQGLRLIYYSQIVNDFQKGDIAEGYSVSREKKESFPLTVTSAQKNPTAFYLCASSPVRGVETQYFGPGTRLLVL.

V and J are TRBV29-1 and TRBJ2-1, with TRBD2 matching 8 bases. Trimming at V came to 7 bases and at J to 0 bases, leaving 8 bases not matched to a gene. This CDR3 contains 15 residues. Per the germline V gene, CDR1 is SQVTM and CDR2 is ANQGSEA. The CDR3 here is CSAGSGIGSYNEQFF. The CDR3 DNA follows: TGCAGCGCGGGTAGCGGGATCGGCTCCTACAATGAGCAGTTCTTC.

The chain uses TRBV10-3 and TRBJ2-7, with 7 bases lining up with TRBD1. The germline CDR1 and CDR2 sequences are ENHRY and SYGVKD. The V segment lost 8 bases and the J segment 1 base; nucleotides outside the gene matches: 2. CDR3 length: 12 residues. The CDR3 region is CAILDRSYEQYF. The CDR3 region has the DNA TGTGCCATCCTGGACAGGTCCTACGAGCAGTACTTC.

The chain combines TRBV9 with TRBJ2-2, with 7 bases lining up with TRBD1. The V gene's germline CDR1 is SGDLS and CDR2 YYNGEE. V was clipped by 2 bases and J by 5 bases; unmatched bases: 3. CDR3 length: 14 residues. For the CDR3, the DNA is TGTGCCAGCAGCGTCTCACAGGGGACCGGGGAGCTGTTTTTT. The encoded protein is CASSVSQGTGELFF.

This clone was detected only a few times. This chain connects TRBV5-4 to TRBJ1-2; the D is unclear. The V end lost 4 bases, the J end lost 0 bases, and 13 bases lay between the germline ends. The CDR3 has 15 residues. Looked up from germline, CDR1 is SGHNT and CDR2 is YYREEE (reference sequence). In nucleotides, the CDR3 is TGTGCCAGCAGCCTGTTGGACGGAGCTAACTATGGCTACACCTTC. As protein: CASSLLDGANYGYTF.